These 7 T cell receptor beta chains were sequenced from one sample in a study of T cells in women clearing cervical HPV infection. Some clones are missing from TCRdb's copy, which holds only in-frame ones; the method was immunoSEQ multiplex PCR. The specimen's table records fewer than 20,000 clones. The sample consisted of blood buffy coat. The origin of the receptors is a woman between 18 and 75 years old with a cervical HPV16 infection that either progressed to CIN3+ or cleared (not recorded which).

Comment on this clone: The read is 3 residues too short to cover the CDR3 end, so that end is filled in from the germline J gene. This rearrangement joins TRBV20-1 to TRBJ2-7, with D perhaps TRBD1 (7 bases). Trimming pared 4 bases from V and 1 base from J, leaving 14 bases between. The germline V gene has CDR1 DFQATT and CDR2 SNEGSKA (reference sequence). The CDR3 extends over 14 amino acids. The CDR3 here is CSATRGTASYEQYF. Partial CDR3 DNA: TGCAGTGCTACCCGGGGGACAGCTTCCTACGAG.

About this clone: The missing CDR3 end, 3 residues past where the read stops, is filled in from the germline J gene. V is TRBV5-1 and J is TRBJ2-5; D may be TRBD2 (7 bases). Trimming cost V 2 bases and J 5 bases, with 13 bases left between them. CDR3 length: 14 residues. CDR1 and CDR2 (germline): SGHRS, YFSETQ. CDR3 sequence reads: CASSLQGGSETQYF. The CDR3 DNA, read in part, is TGCGCCAGCAGCTTACAGGGAGGGTCGGAGACC.

A note on this clone: The sequence runs out 3 residues before the end of the CDR3; the remainder is reconstructed from the germline J gene. V gene TRBV7-3 combines with J gene TRBJ1-6; 7 bases are a match to TRBD1. There are 15 residues in the CDR3. With 2 bases clipped from V and 7 bases from J, the junction kept 5 bases outside the gene matches. Looked up from germline, CDR1 is SGHTA and CDR2 is FQGTGA. This CDR3 reads CASSLQPGGNSPLHF. Partial CDR3 DNA: TGTGCCAGCAGCTTACAGCCAGGGGGGAATTCACCC.

Comments on this clone: The read ends 3 residues shy of where the CDR3 ends; the end is completed using the germline J gene. The V call is TRBV6-2 or TRBV6-3, the J call TRBJ2-1; D is undetermined. CDR3 size: 15 residues. The germline V gene encodes CDR1 MNHEY and CDR2 SVGEGT. V gave up 4 bases and J gave up 3 bases, with 13 bases separating them. CDR3 protein: CASSSPGPYYNEQFF. Incomplete CDR3 DNA: TGTGCCAGCAGTTCACCGGGTCCCTACTACAATGAG.

A remark on this clone: The read falls 3 residues short of the CDR3 end, and the missing part is taken from the germline J gene. The genes are TRBV18 and TRBJ2-2; D is unresolved. This CDR3 spans 14 amino acids. Germline V gene data show CDR1 as KGHSH and CDR2 as LQKENI. V lost 2 bases and J 2 bases, leaving 6 bases between the germline ends. CDR3 bases read: TGTGCCAGCTCACCAGCACTCAACACCGGGGAG. This gives the protein CASSPALNTGE. The whole CDR3 reads CASSPALNTGELFF.

As to this clone: The missing CDR3 end, 3 residues past where the read stops, is filled in from the germline J gene. J is TRBJ2-3 and V is TRBV5-1; TRBD2 matches 8 bases. The V gene's germline CDR1 is SGHRS and CDR2 YFSETQ. CDR3 size: 13 residues. V was clipped by 5 bases and J by 6 bases; unmatched bases: 5. CDR3 DNA, as far as it was read: TGCGCCAGCAGACCCGGGACTAGGGATACG. Amino acids: CASRPGTRDT. The complete CDR3 reads CASRPGTRDTQYF.

On this clone itself: The read ends 3 residues before the CDR3 terminus; that terminus is restored from the germline J gene. The rearrangement joins TRBV20-1 to TRBJ2-5; tentative D call: TRBD1 (5 bases). Trimming pared 6 bases from V and 5 bases from J, leaving 16 bases between. CDR1 is DFQATT, CDR2 SNEGSKA, per germline (reference sequence). The CDR3 spans 13 residues. CDR3 residues: CSAAPLGRETQYF. CDR3 DNA (partial): TGCAGTGCCGCCCCGTTGGGGCGTGAGACC.